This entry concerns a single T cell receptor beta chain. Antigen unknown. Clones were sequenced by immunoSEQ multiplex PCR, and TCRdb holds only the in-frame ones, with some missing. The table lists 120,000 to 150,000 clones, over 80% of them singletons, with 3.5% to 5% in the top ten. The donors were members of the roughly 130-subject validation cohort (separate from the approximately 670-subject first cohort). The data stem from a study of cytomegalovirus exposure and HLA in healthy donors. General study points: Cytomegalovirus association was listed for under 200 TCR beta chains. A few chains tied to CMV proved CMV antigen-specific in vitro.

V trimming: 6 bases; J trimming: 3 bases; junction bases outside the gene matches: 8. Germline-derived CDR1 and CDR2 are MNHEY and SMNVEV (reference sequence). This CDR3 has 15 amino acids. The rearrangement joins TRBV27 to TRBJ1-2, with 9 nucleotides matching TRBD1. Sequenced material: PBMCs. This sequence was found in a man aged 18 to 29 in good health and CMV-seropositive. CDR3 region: CASRPLGTGHYGYTF. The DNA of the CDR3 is TGTGCCAGCAGGCCTCTAGGGACAGGGCACTATGGCTACACCTTC.